This TCR beta chain was captured by sequencing in a study of metastatic and nonmetastatic thyroid tumors. Background on the study: Repertoires from malignant and benign thyroid patients were compared across blood and tumor or nodule tissue.

CDR3 length equals 15 residues. The V and J ends lost 1 base and 4 bases respectively, with 13 bases between them. Germline V CDR1 and CDR2: LGHNA, YNFKEQ. Nobody among the patients had been given any treatment before thyroid surgery. General observations from the study: The study reportedly found significantly higher TCR beta diversity in malignant thyroid tumors than benign nodules, in blood and tumor.

This clone was seen a few times. What it binds is unknown. Methods used by the authors: CDR3 differences across clinicopathological groups were used to build a distant-metastasis classifier for papillary thyroid cancer. TCRdb called clones again from the PCR reads with MiXCR. TCRdb's processing, not the authors', yielded these V and J calls. The sample has approximately 84,000 clones; about 15% are singletons. This sequence joins TRBV4-2 and TRBJ2-5, with D possibly called TRBD1 or TRBD2 (6 bases each). The specimen sequenced was blood. The TCR originated in a female donor with papillary thyroid cancer or a benign thyroid nodule (not recorded which). Some clones in this sample may be carry-over from other donors' samples. The CDR3 DNA reads as TGTGCCAGCAGCCAAGGGGGGGCGGTGGGAGAGACCCAGTACTTC. Translation gives CASSQGGAVGETQYF.